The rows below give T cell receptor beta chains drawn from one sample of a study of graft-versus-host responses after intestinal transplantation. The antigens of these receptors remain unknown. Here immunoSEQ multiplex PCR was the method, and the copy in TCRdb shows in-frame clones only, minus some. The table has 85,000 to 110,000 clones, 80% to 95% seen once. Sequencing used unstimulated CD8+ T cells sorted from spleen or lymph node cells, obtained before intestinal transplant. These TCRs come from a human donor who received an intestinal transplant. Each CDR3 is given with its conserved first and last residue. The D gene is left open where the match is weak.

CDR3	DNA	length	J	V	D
CATKRGVYSNQPQHF	TGTGCCACCAAGAGGGGGGTTTATAGCAATCAGCCCCAGCATTTT	15	TRBJ1-5	TRBV19	NA
CASSPRTSGAEQFF	TGTGCCAGCAGCCCTAGGACTAGCGGGGCTGAGCAGTTCTTC	14	TRBJ2-1	TRBV11-3	TRBD2
CASFLRRNTGELFF	TGTGCCAGCTTTCTTCGGAGAAACACCGGGGAGCTGTTTTTT	14	TRBJ2-2	TRBV6-6	NA
CASSATSGGYEQYF	TGTGCCAGCAGTGCCACTAGCGGGGGCTACGAGCAGTACTTC	14	TRBJ2-7	TRBV6-5	TRBD2
CASSTGGGTYEQYF	TGTGCCAGCAGCACCGGGGGGGGGACCTACGAGCAGTACTTC	14	TRBJ2-7	TRBV7-9	TRBD2
CASSQDDGYTF	TGCGCCAGCAGCCAAGACGATGGCTACACCTTC	11	TRBJ1-2	TRBV4-1	NA
CASSALGGGASDTQYF	TGTGCCAGCAGTGCCCTAGGGGGGGGAGCGTCAGATACGCAGTATTTT	16	TRBJ2-3	TRBV2	NA
CASSPTLAGGNNEQFF	TGTGCCAGCAGCCCCACTCTGGCGGGGGGGAACAATGAGCAGTTCTTC	16	TRBJ2-1	TRBV7-6	TRBD2
CASSPSGQGVGRNIQYF	TGTGCCAGTAGCCCGTCGGGACAGGGGGTTGGCAGAAACATTCAGTACTTC	17	TRBJ2-4	TRBV19	TRBD1
CASSPGQRGIRGEQFF	TGTGCCAGCAGCCCGGGACAGCGAGGGATACGGGGTGAGCAGTTCTTC	16	TRBJ2-1	TRBV11-2	TRBD1